The present T cell receptor (beta chain) was sequenced within a study of tissue T cells after allogeneic stem cell transplantation. Overall study: Samples with visible lymphocytes on H&E were prioritized for sequencing.

This clone turned up a few times. CDR3 sequences, V/J genes, frequencies and template counts came from survey-depth TCRbeta sequencing. Clones were read by immunoSEQ multiplex PCR, and TCRdb kept only the in-frame ones, dropping some. The data hold approximately 4,500 clones, with around 80% observed a single time. This research-autopsy study prospectively enrolled adult allogeneic hematopoietic cell transplant recipients with steroid-refractory graft-versus-host disease. Every graft-versus-host disease patient had gastrointestinal disease and got several lines of graft-versus-host disease therapy. The CDR3 sequence is 14 residues long. The V and J ends lost 6 bases and 4 bases, in that order; junction bases with no gene match: 4. Germline values: CDR1 LNHDA, CDR2 SQIVND (reference sequence).

V usage is TRBV19 and J usage is TRBJ2-1; 9 bases are shared with TRBD1. The TCR sequence derives from an older male patient with steroid-refractory graft-versus-host disease after an allogeneic stem cell transplant. Some T cells may be graft donor cells. The material sequenced was esophageal tissue, taken at autopsy. This CDR3 is CASRTGGRYNEQFF. For the CDR3, the DNA is TGTGCCAGTAGGACAGGGGGGAGGTACAATGAGCAGTTCTTC.